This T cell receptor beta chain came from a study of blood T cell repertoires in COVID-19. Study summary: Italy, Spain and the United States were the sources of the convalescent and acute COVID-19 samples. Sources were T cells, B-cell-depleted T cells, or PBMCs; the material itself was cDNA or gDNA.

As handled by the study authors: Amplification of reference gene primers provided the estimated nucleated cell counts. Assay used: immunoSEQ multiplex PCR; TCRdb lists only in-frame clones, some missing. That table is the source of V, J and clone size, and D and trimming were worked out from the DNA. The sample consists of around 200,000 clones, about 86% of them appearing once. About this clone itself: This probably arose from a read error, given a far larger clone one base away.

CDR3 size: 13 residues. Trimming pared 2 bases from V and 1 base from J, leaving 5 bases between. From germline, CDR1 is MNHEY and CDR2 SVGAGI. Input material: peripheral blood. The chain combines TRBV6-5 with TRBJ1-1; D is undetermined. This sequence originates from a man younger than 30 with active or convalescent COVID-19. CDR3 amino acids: CASSYPGNTEAFF. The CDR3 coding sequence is TGTGCCAGCAGTTACCCAGGGAACACTGAAGCTTTCTTT.